This T cell receptor beta chain comes out of a study of early T cells in non-severe SARS-CoV-2 infection. Overall study: Sequencing used unsorted whole-blood bulk RNA, so chains lack pairing. Whole-study findings and limits: VDJdb-based matching was biased toward anti-spike CD8 responses and missed private and CD4 specificities.

As for this clonotype: As yet, its antigen is unknown.

Unique molecular identifiers tagged individual cDNA molecules. TCRdb called the 5' RACE reads again in MiXCR, with one record for every CDR3 protein. There are about 63,000 distinct CDR3 sequences in the sample; about an eighth occur only once, and approximately 4.6% lies in the top ten. With V trimmed by 6 bases and J by 0 bases, 11 bases remained unmatched. The CDR3 contains 17 residues. Germline V CDR1 and CDR2: SNHLY, FYNNEI. J is TRBJ1-2 and V is TRBV2, with 9 nucleotides matching TRBD1. This clonotype was obtained from an adult who was a healthcare worker with PCR-confirmed SARS-CoV-2 infection or an uninfected control (not recorded which). The material sequenced was whole blood. In DNA form, the CDR3 reads TGTGCCAGCAGGGCCGGGACAGGGCGTTTCCCTAACTATGGCTACACCTTC. This gives the protein CASRAGTGRFPNYGYTF.